One TCR beta chain is described in this entry. Treatment denoted: oral pan-JAK inhibitor, 5-10 mg twice daily. The CDR3 contains 16 residues. Germline V gene lookup returns CDR1 LGHNA and CDR2 YNFKEQ. Trimming at V came to 0 bases and at J to 3 bases, leaving 8 bases not matched to a gene. The data belong to a study of CD8+ T cells in alopecia areata. Study-level background: Severity among treated patients was scored by the percentage of scalp area affected.

Reverse transcription of extracted RNA yielded cDNA, which provided the sequencing template. The repertoire was sequenced with immunoSEQ multiplex PCR; TCRdb's copy has only in-frame clones and lacks some. The sample lists approximately 140,000 clones; around 83% were seen once. The V gene is TRBV4-2, the J gene TRBJ2-7; 7 bases are a match to TRBD2. This sample comprised CD8+ T cells sorted from blood, obtained at week 4, from a patient treated with tofacitinib. The sequence derives from a human donor with alopecia areata. CDR3 bases: TGTGCCAGCAGCCAAGAGCCCCTTGGGGGGGGCTACGAGCAGTACTTC. Translation gives CASSQEPLGGGYEQYF.